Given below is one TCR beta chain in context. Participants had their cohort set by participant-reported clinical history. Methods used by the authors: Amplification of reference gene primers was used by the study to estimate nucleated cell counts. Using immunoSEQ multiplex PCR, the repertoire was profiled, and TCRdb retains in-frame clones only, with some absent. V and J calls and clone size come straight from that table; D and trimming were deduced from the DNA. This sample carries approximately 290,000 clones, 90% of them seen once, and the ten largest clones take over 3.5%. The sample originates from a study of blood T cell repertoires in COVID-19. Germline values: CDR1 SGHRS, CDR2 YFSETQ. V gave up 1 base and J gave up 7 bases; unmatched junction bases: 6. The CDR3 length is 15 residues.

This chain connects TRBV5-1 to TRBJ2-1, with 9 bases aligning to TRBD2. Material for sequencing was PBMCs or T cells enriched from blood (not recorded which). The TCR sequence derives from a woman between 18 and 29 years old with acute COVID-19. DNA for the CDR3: TGCGCCAGCAGCTTGAGGGCTAGCGGGGTGAATGAGCAGTTCTTC. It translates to CASSLRASGVNEQFF.